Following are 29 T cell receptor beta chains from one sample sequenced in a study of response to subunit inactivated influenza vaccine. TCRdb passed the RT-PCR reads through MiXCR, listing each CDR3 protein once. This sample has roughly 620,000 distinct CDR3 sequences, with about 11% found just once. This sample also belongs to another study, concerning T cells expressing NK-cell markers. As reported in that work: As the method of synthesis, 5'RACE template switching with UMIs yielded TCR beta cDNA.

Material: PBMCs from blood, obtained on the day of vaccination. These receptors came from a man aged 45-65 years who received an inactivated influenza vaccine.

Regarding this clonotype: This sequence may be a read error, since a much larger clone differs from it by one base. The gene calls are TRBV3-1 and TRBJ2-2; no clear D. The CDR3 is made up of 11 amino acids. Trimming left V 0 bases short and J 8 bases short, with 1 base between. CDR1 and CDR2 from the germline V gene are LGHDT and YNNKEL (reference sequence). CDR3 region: CASSQEGELFF. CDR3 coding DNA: TGTGCCAGCAGCCAAGAAGGGGAGCTGTTTTTT.

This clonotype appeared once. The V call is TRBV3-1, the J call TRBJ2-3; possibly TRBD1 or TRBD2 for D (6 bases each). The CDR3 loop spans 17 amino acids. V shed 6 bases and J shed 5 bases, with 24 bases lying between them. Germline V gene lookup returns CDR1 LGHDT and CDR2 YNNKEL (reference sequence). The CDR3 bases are TGTGCCAGCAGTCGTCTCCAGGGGACTCCCATGAAAGATACGCAGTATTTT. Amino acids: CASSRLQGTPMKDTQYF.

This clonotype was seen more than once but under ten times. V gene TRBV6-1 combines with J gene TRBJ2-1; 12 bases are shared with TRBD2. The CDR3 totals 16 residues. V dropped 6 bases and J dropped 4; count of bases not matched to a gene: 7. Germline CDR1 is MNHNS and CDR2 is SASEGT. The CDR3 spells CASRPGTSGWYNEQFF. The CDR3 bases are TGTGCCAGCAGACCCGGGACTAGCGGGTGGTACAATGAGCAGTTCTTC.

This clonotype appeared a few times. The CDR3 sequence: CASSQEDSSYEQYF. The CDR3 region has the DNA TGTGCCAGCAGCCAAGAGGACAGTTCCTACGAGCAGTACTTC. J is TRBJ2-7 and V is TRBV4-2; TRBD1 might be the D (6 bases). The germline V and J ends were trimmed by 0 bases and 1 base, with 7 bases remaining between them. This CDR3 spans 14 amino acids. Per the germline V gene, CDR1 is LGHNA and CDR2 is YNFKEQ.

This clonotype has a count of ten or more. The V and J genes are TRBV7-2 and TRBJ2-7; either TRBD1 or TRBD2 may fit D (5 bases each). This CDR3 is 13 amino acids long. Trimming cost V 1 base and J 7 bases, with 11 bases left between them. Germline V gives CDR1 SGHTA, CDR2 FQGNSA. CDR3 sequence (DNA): TGTGCCAGCAGCTTAGTTGGGGGTTGGGAGCAGTACTTC. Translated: CASSLVGGWEQYF.

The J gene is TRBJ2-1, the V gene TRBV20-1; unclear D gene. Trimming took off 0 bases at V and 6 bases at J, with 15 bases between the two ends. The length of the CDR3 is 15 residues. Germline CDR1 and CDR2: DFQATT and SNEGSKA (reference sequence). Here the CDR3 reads CSARDQVRRPNEQFF. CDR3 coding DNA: TGCAGTGCTAGAGATCAGGTCCGACGTCCCAATGAGCAGTTCTTC.

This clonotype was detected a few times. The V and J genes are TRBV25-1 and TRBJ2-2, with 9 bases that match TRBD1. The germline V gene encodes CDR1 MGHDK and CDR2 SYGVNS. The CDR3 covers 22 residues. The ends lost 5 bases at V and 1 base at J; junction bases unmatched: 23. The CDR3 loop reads CASSTWTGAVMFAELNTGELFF. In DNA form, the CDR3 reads TGTGCCAGCAGTACCTGGACAGGGGCCGTGATGTTTGCGGAGCTGAACACCGGGGAGCTGTTTTTT.

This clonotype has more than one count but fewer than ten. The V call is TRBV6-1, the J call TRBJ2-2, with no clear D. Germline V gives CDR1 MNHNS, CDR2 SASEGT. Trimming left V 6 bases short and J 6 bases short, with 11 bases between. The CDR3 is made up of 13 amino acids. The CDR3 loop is CASRNLGSGELFF. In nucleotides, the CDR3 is TGTGCCAGCAGAAACCTAGGGTCCGGGGAGCTGTTTTTT.

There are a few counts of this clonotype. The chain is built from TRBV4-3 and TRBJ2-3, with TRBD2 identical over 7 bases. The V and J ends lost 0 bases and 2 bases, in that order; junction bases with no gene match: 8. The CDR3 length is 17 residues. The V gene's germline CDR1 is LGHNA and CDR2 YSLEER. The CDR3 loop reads CASSQDFLADYTDTQYF. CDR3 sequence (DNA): TGCGCCAGCAGCCAAGACTTCCTAGCGGACTACACAGATACGCAGTATTTT.

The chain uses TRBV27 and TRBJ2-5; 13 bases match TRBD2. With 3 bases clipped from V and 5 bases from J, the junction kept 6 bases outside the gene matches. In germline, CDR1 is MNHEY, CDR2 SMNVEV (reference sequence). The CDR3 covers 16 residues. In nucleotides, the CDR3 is TGTGCCAGCAGTTTCTGGACTAGCGGGAGACAGGAGACCCAGTACTTC. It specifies CASSFWTSGRQETQYF.

The CDR3 DNA reads as TGTGCCAGCAGCCAAGAATCGACAACGTCTTTCTATGGCTACACCTTC. It translates to CASSQESTTSFYGYTF. The genes are TRBV3-1 and TRBJ1-2; no clear D. CDR1 LGHDT and CDR2 YNNKEL come from the germline V gene (reference sequence). The length of the CDR3 is 16 residues. Trimming left V 0 bases short and J 4 bases short, with 15 bases between.

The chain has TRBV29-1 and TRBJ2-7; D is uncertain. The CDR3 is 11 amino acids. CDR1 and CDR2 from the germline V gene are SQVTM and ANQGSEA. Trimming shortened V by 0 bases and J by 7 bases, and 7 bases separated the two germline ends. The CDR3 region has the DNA TGCAGCGTTGAAGAGTCTGGAGAGCAGTACTTC. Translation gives CSVEESGEQYF.

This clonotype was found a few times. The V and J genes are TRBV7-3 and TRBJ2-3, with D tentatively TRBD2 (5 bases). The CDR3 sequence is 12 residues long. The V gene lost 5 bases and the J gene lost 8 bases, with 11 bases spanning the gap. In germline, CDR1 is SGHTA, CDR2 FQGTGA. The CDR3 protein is CASSPSAGTQYF. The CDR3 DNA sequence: TGTGCCAGCAGCCCTTCGGCGGGTACGCAGTATTTT. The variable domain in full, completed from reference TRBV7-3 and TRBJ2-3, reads GAGVSQTPSNKVTEKGKYVELRCDPISGHTALYWYRQSLGQGPEFLIYFQGTGAADDSGLPNDRFFAVRPEGSVSTLKIQRTERGDSAVYLCASSPSAGTQYFGPGTRLTVL.

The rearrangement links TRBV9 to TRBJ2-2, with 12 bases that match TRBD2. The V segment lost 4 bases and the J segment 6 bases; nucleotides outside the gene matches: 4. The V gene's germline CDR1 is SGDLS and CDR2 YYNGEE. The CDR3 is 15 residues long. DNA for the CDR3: TGTGCCAGCAGCACCTGGACTAGCGGGGCCGGGGAGCTGTTTTTT. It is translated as CASSTWTSGAGELFF.

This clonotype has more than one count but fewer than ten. The CDR3 DNA reads TGTGCCAGTAGTATAGGCACAGGCAATCAGCCCCAGCATTTT. It translates to CASSIGTGNQPQHF. This chain uses TRBV19 with TRBJ1-5; D remains ambiguous. This CDR3 spans 14 amino acids. Per the germline V gene, CDR1 is LNHDA and CDR2 is SQIVND (reference sequence). Trimming took 1 base from V and 2 from J, leaving 6 bases between them.

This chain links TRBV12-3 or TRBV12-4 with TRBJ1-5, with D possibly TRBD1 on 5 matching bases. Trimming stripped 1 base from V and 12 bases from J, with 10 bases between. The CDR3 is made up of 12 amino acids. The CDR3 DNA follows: TGTGCCAGCAGTTTAGGGCAGGGCTACCAGCATTTT. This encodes CASSLGQGYQHF.

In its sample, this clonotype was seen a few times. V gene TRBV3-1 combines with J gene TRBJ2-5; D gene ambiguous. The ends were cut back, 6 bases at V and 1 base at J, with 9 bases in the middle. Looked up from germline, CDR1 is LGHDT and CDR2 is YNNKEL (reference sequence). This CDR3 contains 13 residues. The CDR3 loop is CASRNSIQETQYF. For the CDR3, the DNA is TGTGCCAGCAGAAACAGCATCCAAGAGACCCAGTACTTC.

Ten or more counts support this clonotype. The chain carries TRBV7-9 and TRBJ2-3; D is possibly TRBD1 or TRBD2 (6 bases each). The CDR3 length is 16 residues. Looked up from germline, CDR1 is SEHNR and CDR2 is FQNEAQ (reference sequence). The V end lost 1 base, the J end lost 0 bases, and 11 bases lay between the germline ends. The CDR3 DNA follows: TGTGCCAGCAGCTTAGAGGGGGGCAGGAGCACAGATACGCAGTATTTT. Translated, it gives CASSLEGGRSTDTQYF.

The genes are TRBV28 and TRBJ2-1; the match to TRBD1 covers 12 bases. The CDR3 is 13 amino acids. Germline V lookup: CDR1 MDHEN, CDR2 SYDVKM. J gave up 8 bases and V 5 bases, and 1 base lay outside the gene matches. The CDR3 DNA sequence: TGTGCCAGCAGTGGGACAGGGGGCCATGAGCAGTTCTTC. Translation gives CASSGTGGHEQFF.

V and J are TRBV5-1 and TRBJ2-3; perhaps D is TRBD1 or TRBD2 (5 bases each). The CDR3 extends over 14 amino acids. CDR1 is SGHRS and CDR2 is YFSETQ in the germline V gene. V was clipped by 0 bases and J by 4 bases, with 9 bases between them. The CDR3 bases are TGCGCCAGCAGCTTGGCCCGGGGCCCAGATACGCAGTATTTT. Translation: CASSLARGPDTQYF.

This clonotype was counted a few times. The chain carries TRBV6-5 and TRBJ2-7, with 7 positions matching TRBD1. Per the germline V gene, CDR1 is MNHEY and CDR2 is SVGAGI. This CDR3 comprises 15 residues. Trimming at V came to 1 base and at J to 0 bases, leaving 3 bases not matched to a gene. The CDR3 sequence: CASSYLGTDSYEQYF. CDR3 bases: TGTGCCAGCAGTTACTTAGGGACAGACTCCTACGAGCAGTACTTC.

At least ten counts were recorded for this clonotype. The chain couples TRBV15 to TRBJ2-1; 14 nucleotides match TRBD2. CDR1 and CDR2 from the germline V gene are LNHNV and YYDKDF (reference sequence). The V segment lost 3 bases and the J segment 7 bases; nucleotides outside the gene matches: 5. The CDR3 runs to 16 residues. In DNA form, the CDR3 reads TGTGCCACCAGCAGGACCGGGACTAGCGGGAGAAATGAGCAGTTCTTC. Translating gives CATSRTGTSGRNEQFF.

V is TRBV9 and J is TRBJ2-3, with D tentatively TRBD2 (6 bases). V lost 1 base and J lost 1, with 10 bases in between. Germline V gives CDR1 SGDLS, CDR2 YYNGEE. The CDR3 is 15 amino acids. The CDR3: CASSVRAGRTDTQYF. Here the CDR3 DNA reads TGTGCCAGCAGCGTAAGGGCGGGACGCACAGATACGCAGTATTTT.

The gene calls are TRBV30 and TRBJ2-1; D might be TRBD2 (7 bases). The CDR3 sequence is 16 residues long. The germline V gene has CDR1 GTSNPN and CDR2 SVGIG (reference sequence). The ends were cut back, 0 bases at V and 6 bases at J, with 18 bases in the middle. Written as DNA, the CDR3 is TGTGCCTGGAGTGTAGCTGTAGGGGGGGCCCCCAATGAGCAGTTCTTC. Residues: CAWSVAVGGAPNEQFF.

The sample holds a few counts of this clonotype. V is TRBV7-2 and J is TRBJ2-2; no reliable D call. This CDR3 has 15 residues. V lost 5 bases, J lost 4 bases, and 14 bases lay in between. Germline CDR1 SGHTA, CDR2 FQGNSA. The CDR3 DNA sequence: TGTGCCAGCAGCAGGCAGGAGTCTCTCACCGGGGAGCTGTTTTTT. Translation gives CASSRQESLTGELFF.

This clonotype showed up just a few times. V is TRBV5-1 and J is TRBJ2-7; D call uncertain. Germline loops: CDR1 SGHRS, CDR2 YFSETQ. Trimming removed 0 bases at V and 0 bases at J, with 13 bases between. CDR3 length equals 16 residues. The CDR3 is CASSLAVSSPSYEQYF. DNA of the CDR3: TGCGCCAGCAGCTTGGCCGTTTCCTCCCCCTCCTACGAGCAGTACTTC.

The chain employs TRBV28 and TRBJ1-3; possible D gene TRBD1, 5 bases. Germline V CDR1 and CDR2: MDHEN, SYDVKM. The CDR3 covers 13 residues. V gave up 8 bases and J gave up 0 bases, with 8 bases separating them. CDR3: CASHTGSGNTIYF. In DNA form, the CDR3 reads TGTGCCAGCCACACAGGCTCTGGAAACACCATATATTTT.

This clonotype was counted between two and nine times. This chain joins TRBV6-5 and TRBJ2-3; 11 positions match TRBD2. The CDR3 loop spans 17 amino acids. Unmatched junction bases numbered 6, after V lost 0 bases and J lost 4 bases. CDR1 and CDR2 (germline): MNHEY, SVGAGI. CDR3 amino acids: CASSYSRTSGSADTQYF. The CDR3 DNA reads TGTGCCAGCAGTTACTCGAGGACTAGCGGGTCTGCAGATACGCAGTATTTT.

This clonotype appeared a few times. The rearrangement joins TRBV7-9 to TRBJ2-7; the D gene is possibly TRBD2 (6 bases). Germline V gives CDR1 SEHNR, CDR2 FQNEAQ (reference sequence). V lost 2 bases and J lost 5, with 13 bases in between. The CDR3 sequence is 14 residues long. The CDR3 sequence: CASSLSASVNEQYF. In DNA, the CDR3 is TGTGCCAGCAGCTTATCGGCTAGCGTTAACGAGCAGTACTTC.